This note documents a single T cell receptor (beta chain) sequence. This CDR3 is built from 17 residues. Per the germline V gene, CDR1 is KGHSH and CDR2 is LQKENI. The V gene end was trimmed by 3 bases and the J gene end by 5 bases; junction bases not matched to a gene: 14. These data come from a study of T cell changes during pregnancy in multiple sclerosis. TCRdb's table, derived via immunoSEQ multiplex PCR, lists solely in-frame clones and lacks some. This sample has tens of thousands of clones; 80% to 95% occur once, and the top ten carry around 0.25%. This TCR derives from a female donor with multiple sclerosis, enrolled in a pregnancy study. The chain joins TRBV18 to TRBJ2-3; 7 nucleotides align to TRBD2. The material was CD4+ T cells from peripheral blood mononuclear cells, obtained in the second trimester of pregnancy. Written as DNA, the CDR3 is TGTGCCAGCTCACCGCTTTTCCGGGGGGAAGTGAAAGATACGCAGTATTTT. Its translation: CASSPLFRGEVKDTQYF.